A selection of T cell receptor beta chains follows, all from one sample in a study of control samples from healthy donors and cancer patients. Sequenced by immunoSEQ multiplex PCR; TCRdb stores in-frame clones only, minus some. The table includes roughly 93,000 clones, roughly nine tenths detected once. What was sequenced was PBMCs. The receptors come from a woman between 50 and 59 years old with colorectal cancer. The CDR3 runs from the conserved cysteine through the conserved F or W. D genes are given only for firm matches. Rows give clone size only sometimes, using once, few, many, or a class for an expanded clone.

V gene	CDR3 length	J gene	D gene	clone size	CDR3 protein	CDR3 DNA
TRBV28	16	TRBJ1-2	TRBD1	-	CASSSPGTGGIDGYTF	TGTGCCAGCAGTTCCCCCGGGACAGGGGGTATCGATGGCTACACCTTC
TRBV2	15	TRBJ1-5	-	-	CASSVEGPGNQPQHF	TGTGCCAGCAGTGTGGAGGGGCCGGGCAATCAGCCCCAGCATTTT
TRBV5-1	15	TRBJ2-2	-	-	CASSLSPVNTGELFF	TGCGCCAGCAGCTTGTCGCCAGTGAACACCGGGGAGCTGTTTTTT
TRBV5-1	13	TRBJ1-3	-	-	CASSTGTGNTIYF	TGCGCCAGCAGCACAGGGACTGGAAACACCATATATTTT
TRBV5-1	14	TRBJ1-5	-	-	CASSVGEAGQPQHF	TGCGCCAGCAGCGTAGGGGAGGCCGGGCAGCCCCAGCATTTT
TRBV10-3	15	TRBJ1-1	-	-	CAISEQTGLNTEAFF	TGTGCCATCAGTGAACAAACAGGTTTGAACACTGAAGCTTTCTTT
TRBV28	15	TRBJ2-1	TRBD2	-	CASSPASGGRNEQFF	TGTGCCAGCAGCCCGGCTAGCGGGGGAAGGAATGAGCAGTTCTTC
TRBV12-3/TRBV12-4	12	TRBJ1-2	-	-	CASSYGDSGYTF	TGTGCCAGCAGCTACGGGGATTCTGGCTACACCTTC
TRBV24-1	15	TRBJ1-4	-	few	CATSSPTPRGEKLFF	TGTGCCACCAGTTCCCCGACGCCAAGGGGTGAAAAACTGTTTTTT
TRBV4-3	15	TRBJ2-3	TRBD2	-	CASSPSGGRTDTQYF	TGCGCCAGCAGCCCCAGCGGGGGGCGGACAGATACGCAGTATTTT
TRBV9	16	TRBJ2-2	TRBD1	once	CASSVTDRDLTGELFF	TGTGCCAGCAGCGTAACGGACAGGGACCTCACCGGGGAGCTGTTTTTT
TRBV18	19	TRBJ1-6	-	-	CASSPNLIRRLSYNSPLHF	TGTGCCAGCTCACCAAATCTCATTCGGCGGTTGTCCTATAATTCACCCCTCCACTTT
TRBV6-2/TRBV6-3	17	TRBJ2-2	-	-	CASSYSPLDVNTGELFF	TGTGCCAGCAGTTACTCCCCTTTGGACGTTAACACCGGGGAGCTGTTTTTT
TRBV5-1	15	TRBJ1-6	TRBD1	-	CASSQGQPFNSPLHF	TGCGCCAGCAGCCAGGGACAGCCGTTTAATTCACCCCTCCACTTT
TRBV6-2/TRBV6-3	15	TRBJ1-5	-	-	CASSRQGSGNQPQHF	TGTGCCAGCAGTCGCCAGGGGTCGGGCAATCAGCCCCAGCATTTT
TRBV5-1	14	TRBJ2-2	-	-	CASSFQGNTGELFF	TGCGCCAGCAGCTTCCAGGGAAACACCGGGGAGCTGTTTTTT
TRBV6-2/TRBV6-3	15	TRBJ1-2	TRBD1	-	CASSFPRQGDYGYTF	TGTGCCAGCAGTTTTCCAAGGCAGGGGGACTATGGCTACACCTTC